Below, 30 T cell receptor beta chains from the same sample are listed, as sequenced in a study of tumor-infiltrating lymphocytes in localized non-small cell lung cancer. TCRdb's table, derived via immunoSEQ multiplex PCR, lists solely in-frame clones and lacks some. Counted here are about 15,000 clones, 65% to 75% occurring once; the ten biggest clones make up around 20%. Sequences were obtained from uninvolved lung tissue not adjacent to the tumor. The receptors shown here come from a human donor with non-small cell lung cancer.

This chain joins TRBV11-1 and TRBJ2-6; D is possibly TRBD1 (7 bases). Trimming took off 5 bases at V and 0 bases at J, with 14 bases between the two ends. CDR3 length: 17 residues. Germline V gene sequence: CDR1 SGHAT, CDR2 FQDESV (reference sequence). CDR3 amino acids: CASSRRDRSSGANVLTF. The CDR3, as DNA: TGTGCCAGCAGCCGGCGGGACAGAAGCTCTGGGGCCAACGTCCTGACTTTC.

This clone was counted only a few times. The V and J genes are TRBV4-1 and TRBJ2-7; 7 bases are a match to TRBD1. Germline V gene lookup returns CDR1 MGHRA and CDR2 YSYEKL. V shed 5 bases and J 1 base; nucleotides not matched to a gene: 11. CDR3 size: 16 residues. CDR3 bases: TGCGCCAGCAGCACGTTTGCCGGGACAGCTTCCTACGAGCAGTACTTC. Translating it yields CASSTFAGTASYEQYF.

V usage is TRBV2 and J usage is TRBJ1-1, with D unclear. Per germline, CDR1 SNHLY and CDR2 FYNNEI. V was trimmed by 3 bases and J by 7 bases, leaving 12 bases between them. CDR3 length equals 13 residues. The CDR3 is CASSDSYRSEAFF. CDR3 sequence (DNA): TGTGCCAGCAGTGACAGTTACCGGAGTGAAGCTTTCTTT.

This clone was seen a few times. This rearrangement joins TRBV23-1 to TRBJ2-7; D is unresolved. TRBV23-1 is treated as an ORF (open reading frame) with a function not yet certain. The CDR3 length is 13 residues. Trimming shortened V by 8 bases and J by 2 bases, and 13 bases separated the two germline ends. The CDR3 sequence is CASPKVFAYEQYF. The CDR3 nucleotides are TGCGCCAGCCCGAAGGTGTTCGCCTACGAGCAGTACTTC.

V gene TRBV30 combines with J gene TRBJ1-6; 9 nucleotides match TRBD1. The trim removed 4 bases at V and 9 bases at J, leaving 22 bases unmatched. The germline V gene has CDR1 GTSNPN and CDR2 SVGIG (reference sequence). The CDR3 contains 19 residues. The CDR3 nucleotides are TGTGCCTGGACCCATAATCCCGGGACAGGGTGGAGGGTTCCTTCACCCCTCCACTTT. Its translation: CAWTHNPGTGWRVPSPLHF.

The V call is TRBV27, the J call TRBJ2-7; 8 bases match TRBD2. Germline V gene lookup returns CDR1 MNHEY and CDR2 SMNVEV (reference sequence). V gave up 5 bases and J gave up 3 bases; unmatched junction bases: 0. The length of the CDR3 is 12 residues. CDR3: CASSRGGYEQYF. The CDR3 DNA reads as TGTGCCAGCAGTCGGGGGGGCTACGAGCAGTACTTC.

In DNA, the CDR3 is TGTGCCAGCAGCCTGACAGGCAACAATCAGCCCCAGCATTTT. This sequence encodes CASSLTGNNQPQHF. The chain links TRBV5-5 to TRBJ1-5, with a tentative D call TRBD1 (6 bases). The CDR3 contains 14 residues. Trimming cost V 4 bases and J 3 bases, with 11 bases left between them. Germline assignment: CDR1 SGHKS and CDR2 YYEKEE (reference sequence).

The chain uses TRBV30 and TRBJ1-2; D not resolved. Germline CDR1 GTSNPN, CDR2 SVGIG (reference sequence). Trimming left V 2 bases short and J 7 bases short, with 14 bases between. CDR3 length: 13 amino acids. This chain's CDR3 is CAWSLFGPGGYTF. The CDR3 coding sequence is TGTGCCTGGAGTCTATTTGGGCCAGGTGGCTACACCTTC.

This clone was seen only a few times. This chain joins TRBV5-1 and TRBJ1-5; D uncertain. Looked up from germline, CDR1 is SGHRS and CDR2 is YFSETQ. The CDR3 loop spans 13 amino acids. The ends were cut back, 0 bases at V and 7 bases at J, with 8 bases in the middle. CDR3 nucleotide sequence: TGCGCCAGCAGCTTGGATCTGGGACAGCCCCAGCATTTT. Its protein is CASSLDLGQPQHF. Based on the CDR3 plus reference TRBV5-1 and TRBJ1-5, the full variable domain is KAGVTQTPRYLIKTRGQQVTLSCSPISGHRSVSWYQQTPGQGLQFLFEYFSETQRNKGNFPGRFSGRQFSNSRSEMNVSTLELGDSALYLCASSLDLGQPQHFGDGTRLSIL.

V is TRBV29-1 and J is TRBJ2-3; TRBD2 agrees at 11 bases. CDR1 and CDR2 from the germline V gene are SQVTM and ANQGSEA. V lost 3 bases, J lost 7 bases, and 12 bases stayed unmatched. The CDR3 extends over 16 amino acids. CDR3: CSVEGGTSGSPHTQYF. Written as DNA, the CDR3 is TGCAGCGTTGAGGGGGGAACTAGCGGGAGTCCCCATACGCAGTATTTT.

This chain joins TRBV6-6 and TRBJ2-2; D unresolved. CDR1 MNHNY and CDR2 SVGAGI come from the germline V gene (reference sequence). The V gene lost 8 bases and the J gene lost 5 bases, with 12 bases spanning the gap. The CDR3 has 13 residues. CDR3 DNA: TGTGCCAGCGTGAAGGGTCAGACCGGGGAGCTGTTTTTT. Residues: CASVKGQTGELFF.

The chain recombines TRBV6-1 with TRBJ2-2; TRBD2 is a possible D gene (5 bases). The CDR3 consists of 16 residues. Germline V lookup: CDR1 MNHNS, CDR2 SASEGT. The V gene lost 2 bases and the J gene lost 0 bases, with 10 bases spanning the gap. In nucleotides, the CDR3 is TGTGCCAGCAGTGAACTTCCGGGGTCGAACACCGGGGAGCTGTTTTTT. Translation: CASSELPGSNTGELFF.

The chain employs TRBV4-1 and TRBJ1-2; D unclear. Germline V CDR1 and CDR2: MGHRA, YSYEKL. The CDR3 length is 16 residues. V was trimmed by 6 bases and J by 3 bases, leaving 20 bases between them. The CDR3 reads CASRPLFSITDYGYTF. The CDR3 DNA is TGCGCCAGCAGACCCCTTTTTTCGATTACCGACTATGGCTACACCTTC.

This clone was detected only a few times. The CDR3, as DNA: TGTGCCAGCAGTGAAGGACAGAACAACGAGCAGTACTTC. It is translated as CASSEGQNNEQYF. The chain joins TRBV6-1 to TRBJ2-7; a possible D gene is TRBD1 (5 bases). There are 13 residues in the CDR3. V was shortened by 1 base and J by 5 bases, with 9 bases between the two germline ends. Germline V gene data show CDR1 as MNHNS and CDR2 as SASEGT.

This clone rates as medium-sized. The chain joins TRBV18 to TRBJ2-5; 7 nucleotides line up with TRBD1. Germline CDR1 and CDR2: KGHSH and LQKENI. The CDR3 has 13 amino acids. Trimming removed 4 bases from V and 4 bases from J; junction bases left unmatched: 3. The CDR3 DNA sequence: TGTGCCAGCTCACGACAGGGTAGAGAGACCCAGTACTTC. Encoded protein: CASSRQGRETQYF. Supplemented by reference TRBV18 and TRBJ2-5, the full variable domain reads NAGVMQNPRHLVRRRGQEARLRCSPMKGHSHVYWYRQLPEEGLKFMVYLQKENIIDESGMPKERFSAEFPKEGPSILRIQQVVRGDSAAYFCASSRQGRETQYFGPGTRLLVL.

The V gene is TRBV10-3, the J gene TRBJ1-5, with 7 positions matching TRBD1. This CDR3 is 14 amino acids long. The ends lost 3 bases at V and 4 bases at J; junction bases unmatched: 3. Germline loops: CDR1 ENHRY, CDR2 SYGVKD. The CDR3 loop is CAISDSGGNQPQHF. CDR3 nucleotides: TGTGCCATCAGTGATTCAGGGGGTAATCAGCCCCAGCATTTT.

The CDR3 reads CASSTREGYGYTF. For the CDR3, the DNA is TGTGCCAGCAGTACCAGGGAGGGCTATGGCTACACCTTC. The chain has TRBV6-5 and TRBJ1-2, with D maybe TRBD1 (5 bases). Per the germline V gene, CDR1 is MNHEY and CDR2 is SVGAGI. V gave up 5 bases and J gave up 4 bases, with 11 bases separating them. This CDR3 contains 13 residues.

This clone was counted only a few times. The DNA of the CDR3 is TGTGCCTGGAGTGTAGGTAATCGGGCATCCGAACCCCTCCACTTT. This gives the protein CAWSVGNRASEPLHF. The chain couples TRBV30 to TRBJ1-6, with no clear D. This CDR3 region has 15 residues. Germline CDR1 GTSNPN, CDR2 SVGIG (reference sequence). Trimming cost V 0 bases and J 12 bases, with 18 bases left between them.

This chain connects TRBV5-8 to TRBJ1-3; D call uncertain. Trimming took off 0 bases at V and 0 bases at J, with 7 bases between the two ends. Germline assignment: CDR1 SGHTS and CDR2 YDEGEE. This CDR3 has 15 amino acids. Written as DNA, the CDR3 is TGTGCCAGCAGCTTGGGACAATCCTCTGGAAACACCATATATTTT. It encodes CASSLGQSSGNTIYF.

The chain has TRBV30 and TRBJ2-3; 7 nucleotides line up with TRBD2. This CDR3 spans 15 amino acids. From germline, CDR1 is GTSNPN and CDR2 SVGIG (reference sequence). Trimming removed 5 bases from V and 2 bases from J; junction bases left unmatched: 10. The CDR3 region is CAWGEGRDFTDTQYF. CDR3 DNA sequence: TGTGCCTGGGGGGAGGGCAGAGACTTCACAGATACGCAGTATTTT.

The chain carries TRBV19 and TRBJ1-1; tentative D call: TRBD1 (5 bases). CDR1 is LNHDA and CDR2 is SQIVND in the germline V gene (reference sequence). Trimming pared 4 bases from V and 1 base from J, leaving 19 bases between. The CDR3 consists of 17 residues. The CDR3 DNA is TGTGCCAGTAGTAACAAGGCAGGGATTTTTGGGAACACTGAAGCTTTCTTT. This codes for CASSNKAGIFGNTEAFF.

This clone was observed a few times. The CDR3 is CAWSVTGQYNSPLHF. The CDR3 coding sequence is TGTGCCTGGAGTGTAACGGGGCAATATAATTCACCCCTCCACTTT. This chain links TRBV30 with TRBJ1-6; TRBD1 is a possible D gene (5 bases). Trimming cost V 0 bases and J 4 bases, with 10 bases left between them. In germline, CDR1 is GTSNPN, CDR2 SVGIG (reference sequence). The CDR3 has 15 residues. The full variable domain, in which reference TRBV30 and TRBJ1-6 provide the parts outside the CDR3, is SQTIHQWPATLVQPVGSPLSLECTVEGTSNPNLYWYRQAAGRGLQLLFYSVGIGQISSEVPQNLSASRPQDRQFILSSKKLLLSDSGFYLCAWSVTGQYNSPLHFGNGTRLTVT.

The CDR3 DNA follows: TGTGCCAGCAGGCGAGGTCAGGAACCAGGACTCGAAAAACTGTTTTTT. The encoded protein is CASRRGQEPGLEKLFF. The gene calls are TRBV11-1 and TRBJ1-4; no definite D call. This CDR3 is 16 amino acids long. The V end lost 6 bases, the J end lost 8 bases, and 22 bases lay between the germline ends. The germline gives CDR1 SGHAT, CDR2 FQDESV (reference sequence).

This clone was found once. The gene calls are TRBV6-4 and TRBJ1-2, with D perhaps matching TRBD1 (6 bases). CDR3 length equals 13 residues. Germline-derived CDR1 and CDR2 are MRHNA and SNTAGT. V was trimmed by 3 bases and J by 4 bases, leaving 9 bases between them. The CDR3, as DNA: TGTGCCAGCAGTGAAGGACAGAGCTATGGCTACACCTTC. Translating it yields CASSEGQSYGYTF.

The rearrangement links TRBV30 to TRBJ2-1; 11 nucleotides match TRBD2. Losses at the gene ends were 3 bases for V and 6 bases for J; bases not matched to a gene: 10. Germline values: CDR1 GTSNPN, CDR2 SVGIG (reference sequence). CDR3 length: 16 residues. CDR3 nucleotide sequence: TGTGCCTGGAGCGAACTAGCGGGAGAGGGCAGCAATGAGCAGTTCTTC. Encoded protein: CAWSELAGEGSNEQFF.

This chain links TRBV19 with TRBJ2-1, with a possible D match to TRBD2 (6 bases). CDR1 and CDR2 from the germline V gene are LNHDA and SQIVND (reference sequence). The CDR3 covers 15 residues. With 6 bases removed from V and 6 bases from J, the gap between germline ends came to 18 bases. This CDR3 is CASRTSVGWGNEQFF. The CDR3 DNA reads TGTGCCAGTAGGACTAGTGTTGGGTGGGGCAATGAGCAGTTCTTC.

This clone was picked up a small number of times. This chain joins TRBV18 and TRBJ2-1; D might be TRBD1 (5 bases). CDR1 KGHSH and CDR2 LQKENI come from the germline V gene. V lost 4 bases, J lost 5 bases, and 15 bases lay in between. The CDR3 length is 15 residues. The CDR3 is CASSLTRGRDNEQFF. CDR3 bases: TGTGCCAGCTCACTAACAAGGGGTAGGGACAATGAGCAGTTCTTC.

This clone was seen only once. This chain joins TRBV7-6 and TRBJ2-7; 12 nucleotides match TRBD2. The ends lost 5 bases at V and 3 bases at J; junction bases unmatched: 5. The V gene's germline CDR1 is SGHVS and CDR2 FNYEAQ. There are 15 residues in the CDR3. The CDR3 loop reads CASSRGLAGNYEQYF. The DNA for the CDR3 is TGTGCCAGCAGCCGAGGACTAGCGGGAAACTACGAGCAGTACTTC.

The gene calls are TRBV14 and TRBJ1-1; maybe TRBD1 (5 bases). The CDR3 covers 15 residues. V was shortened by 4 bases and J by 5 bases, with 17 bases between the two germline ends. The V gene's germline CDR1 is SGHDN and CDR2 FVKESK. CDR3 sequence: CASSRAGRRGTEAFF. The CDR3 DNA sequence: TGTGCCAGCAGCCGGGCAGGCCGGAGGGGAACTGAAGCTTTCTTT.

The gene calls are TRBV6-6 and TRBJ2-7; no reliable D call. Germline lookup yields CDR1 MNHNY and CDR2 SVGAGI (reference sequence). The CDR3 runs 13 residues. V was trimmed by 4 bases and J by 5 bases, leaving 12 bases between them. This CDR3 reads CASSSVQVNEQYF. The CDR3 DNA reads TGTGCCAGCAGTTCGGTCCAGGTGAACGAGCAGTACTTC.